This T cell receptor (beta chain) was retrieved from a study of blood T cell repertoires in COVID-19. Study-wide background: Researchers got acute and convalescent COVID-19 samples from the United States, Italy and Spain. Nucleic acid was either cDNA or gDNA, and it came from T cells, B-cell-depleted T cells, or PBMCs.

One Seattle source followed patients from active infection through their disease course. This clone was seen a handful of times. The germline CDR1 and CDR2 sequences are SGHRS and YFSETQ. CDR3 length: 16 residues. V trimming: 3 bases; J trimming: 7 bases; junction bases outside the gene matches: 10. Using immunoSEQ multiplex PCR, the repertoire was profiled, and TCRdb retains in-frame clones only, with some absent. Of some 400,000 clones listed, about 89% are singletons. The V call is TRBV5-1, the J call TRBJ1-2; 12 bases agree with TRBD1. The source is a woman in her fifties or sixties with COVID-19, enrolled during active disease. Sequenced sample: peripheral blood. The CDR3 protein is CASSSSGTGGQAGYTF. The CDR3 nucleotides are TGCGCCAGCAGCTCATCCGGGACAGGGGGCCAAGCTGGCTACACCTTC.